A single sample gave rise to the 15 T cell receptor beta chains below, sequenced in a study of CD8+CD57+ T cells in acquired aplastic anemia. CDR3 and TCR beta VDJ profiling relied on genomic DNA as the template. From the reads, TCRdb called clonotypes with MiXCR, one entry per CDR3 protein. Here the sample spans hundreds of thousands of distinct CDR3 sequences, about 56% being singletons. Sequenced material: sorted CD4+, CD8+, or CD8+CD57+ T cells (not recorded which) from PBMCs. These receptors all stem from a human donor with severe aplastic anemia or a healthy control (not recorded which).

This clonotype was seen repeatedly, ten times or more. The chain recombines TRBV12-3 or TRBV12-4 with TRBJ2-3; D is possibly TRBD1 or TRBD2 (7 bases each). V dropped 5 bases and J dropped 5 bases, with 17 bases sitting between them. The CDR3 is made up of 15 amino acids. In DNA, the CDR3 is TGTGCCAGCAGTCCCCCAGGGGGGGGGAAAGATACGCAGTATTTT. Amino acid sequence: CASSPPGGGKDTQYF.

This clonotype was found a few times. CDR3 DNA sequence: TGTGCCAGCAGCTTGACAGGGGGCGACTATGGCTACACCTTC. Amino acid sequence: CASSLTGGDYGYTF. The chain uses TRBV7-9 and TRBJ1-2, with 10 nucleotides matching TRBD1. The CDR3 has 14 residues. V was clipped by 3 bases and J by 3 bases; unmatched bases: 1. CDR1 is SEHNR, CDR2 FQNEAQ, per germline (reference sequence).

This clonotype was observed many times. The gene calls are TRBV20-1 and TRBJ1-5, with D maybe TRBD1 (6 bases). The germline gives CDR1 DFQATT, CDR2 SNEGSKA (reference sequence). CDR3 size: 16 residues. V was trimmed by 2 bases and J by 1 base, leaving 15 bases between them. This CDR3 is CSARYLGGLSNQPQHF. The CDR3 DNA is TGCAGTGCTAGATACCTGGGGGGGCTAAGCAATCAGCCCCAGCATTTT.

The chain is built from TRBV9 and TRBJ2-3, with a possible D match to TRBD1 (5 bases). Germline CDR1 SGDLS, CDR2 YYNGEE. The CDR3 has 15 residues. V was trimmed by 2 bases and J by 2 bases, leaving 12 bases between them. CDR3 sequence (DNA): TGTGCCAGCAGCGTTAGTAGGGGAACCACAGATACGCAGTATTTT. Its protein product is CASSVSRGTTDTQYF.

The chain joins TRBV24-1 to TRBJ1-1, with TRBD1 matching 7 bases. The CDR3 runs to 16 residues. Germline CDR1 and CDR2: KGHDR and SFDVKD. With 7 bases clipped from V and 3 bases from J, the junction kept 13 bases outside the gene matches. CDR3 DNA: TGTGCCACCAGGCAGGGGGTACCCGCGGGCGACACTGAAGCTTTCTTT. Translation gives CATRQGVPAGDTEAFF.

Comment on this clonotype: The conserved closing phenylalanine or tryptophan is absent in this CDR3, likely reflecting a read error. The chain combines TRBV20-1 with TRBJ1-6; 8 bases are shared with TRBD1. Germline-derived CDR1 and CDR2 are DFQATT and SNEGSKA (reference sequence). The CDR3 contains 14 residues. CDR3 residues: CSAAGTGGNSPLHL. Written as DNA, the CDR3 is TGCAGTGCTGCCGGGACAGGTGGAAATTCACCTCTCCACCTT.

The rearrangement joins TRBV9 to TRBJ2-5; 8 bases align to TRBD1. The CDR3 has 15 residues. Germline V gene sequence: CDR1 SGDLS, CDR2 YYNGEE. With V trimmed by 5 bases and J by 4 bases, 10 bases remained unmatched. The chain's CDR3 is CASSGGPGGGETQYF. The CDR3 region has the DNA TGTGCCAGCAGTGGGGGGCCAGGGGGCGGAGAGACCCAGTACTTC.

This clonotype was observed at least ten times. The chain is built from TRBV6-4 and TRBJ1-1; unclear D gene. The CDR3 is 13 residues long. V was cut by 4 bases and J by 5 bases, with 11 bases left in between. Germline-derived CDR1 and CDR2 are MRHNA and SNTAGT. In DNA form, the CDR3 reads TGTGCCAGCAGTGTCGACCGGGGAACTGAAGCTTTCTTT. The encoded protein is CASSVDRGTEAFF.

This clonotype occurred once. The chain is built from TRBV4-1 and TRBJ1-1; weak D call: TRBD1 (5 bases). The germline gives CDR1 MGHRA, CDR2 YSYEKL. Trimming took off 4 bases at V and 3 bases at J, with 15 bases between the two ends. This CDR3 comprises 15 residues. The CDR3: CASSPIQGRYTEAFF. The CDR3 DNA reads TGCGCCAGCAGCCCTATTCAGGGTCGATACACTGAAGCTTTCTTT.

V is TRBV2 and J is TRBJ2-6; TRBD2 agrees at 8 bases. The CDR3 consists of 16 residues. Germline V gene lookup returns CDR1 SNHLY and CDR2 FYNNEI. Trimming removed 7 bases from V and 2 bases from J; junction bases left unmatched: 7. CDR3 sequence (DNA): TGTGCCAGCATTCTATTCGGGGGGGCTGGGGCCAACGTCCTGACTTTC. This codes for CASILFGGAGANVLTF.

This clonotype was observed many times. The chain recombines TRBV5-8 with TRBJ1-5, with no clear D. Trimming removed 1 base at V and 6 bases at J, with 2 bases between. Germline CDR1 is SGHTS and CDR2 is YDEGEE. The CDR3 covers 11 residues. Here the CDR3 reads CASSLPQPQHF. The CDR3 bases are TGTGCCAGCAGCTTGCCTCAGCCCCAGCATTTT. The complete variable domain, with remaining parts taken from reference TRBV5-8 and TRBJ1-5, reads EAGVTQSPTHLIKTRGQQATLRCSPISGHTSVYWYQQALGLGLQFLLWYDEGEERNRGNFPPRFSGRQFPNYSSELNVNALELEDSALYLCASSLPQPQHFGDGTRLSIL.

The CDR3, as DNA: TGTGCCAGCAGAATCAGGGACCGATGCCGGGACAGGGTCTACGAGCAGTACTTC. Its protein is CASRIRDRCRDRVYEQYF. The chain carries TRBV6-5 and TRBJ2-7; 9 bases line up with TRBD1. Germline values: CDR1 MNHEY, CDR2 SVGAGI. V was clipped by 6 bases and J by 3 bases; unmatched bases: 18. CDR3 length: 18 amino acids.

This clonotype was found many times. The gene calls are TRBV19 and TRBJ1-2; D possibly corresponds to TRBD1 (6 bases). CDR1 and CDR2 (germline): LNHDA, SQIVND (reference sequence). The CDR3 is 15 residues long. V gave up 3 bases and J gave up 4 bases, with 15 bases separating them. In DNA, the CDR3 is TGTGCCAGTAGTATGGATACAGGGATGGGCTATGGCTACACCTTC. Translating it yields CASSMDTGMGYGYTF.

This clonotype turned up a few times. This CDR3 is CSARDQAGGGVRVEREQFF. The CDR3 nucleotides are TGCAGTGCTAGAGATCAAGCGGGAGGGGGGGTTAGGGTGGAGCGCGAGCAGTTCTTC. This chain connects TRBV20-1 to TRBJ2-1; 10 positions agree with TRBD2. The CDR3 has 19 amino acids. V lost 0 bases and J lost 10; bases outside the gene matches: 21. Per germline, CDR1 DFQATT and CDR2 SNEGSKA (reference sequence).

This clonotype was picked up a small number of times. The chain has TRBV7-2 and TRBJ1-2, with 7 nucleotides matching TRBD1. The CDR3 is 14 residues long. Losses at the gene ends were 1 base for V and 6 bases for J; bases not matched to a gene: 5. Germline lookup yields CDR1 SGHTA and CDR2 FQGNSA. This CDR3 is CASSLVATGNGYTF. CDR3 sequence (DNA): TGTGCCAGCAGCTTAGTGGCGACAGGGAATGGCTACACCTTC.